These 4 T cell receptor beta chains came from one sample sequenced in a study of T cell changes during pregnancy in multiple sclerosis. Libraries were prepared by immunoSEQ multiplex PCR; TCRdb keeps only in-frame clonotypes and omits some of them. The table has 70,000 to 85,000 clones, about 90% seen once; the top ten hold roughly 1.4%. This material consisted of peripheral blood, taken before pregnancy. Receptors originate from a female donor with multiple sclerosis, enrolled in a pregnancy study.

V is TRBV7-2 and J is TRBJ2-1; 8 bases are shared with TRBD2. The CDR3 extends over 15 amino acids. The V gene's germline CDR1 is SGHTA and CDR2 FQGNSA. The V segment lost 6 bases and the J segment 2 bases; nucleotides outside the gene matches: 6. CDR3 amino acids: CASSFSGGPYNEQFF. DNA for the CDR3: TGTGCCAGCAGTTTCAGCGGGGGACCCTACAATGAGCAGTTCTTC.

In DNA, the CDR3 is TGTGCCAGCAGCCAGCAGGGGGGTAACACCGGGGAGCTGTTTTTT. Protein sequence: CASSQQGGNTGELFF. The chain recombines TRBV5-6 with TRBJ2-2; tentatively, D is TRBD1 (7 bases). CDR1 and CDR2 (germline): SGHDT, YYEEEE. V lost 4 bases and J lost 2, with 12 bases in between. The CDR3 contains 15 residues.

The rearrangement uses TRBV10-3 and TRBJ2-7; TRBD1 matches at 9 bases. Germline CDR1 reads ENHRY; CDR2 reads SYGVKD. J was trimmed by 5 bases and V by 11 bases; bases with no gene match: 4. The CDR3 is 11 residues long. CDR3: CAGGQGDEQYF. As DNA, the CDR3 is TGTGCCGGGGGACAGGGAGACGAGCAGTACTTC.

The chain joins TRBV4-1 to TRBJ1-4; D uncertain. Between the trimmed V and J ends, which lost 4 bases and 8 bases, there was a span of 17 bases. Germline V gene lookup returns CDR1 MGHRA and CDR2 YSYEKL. The CDR3 has 15 amino acids. The CDR3 DNA is TGCGCCAGCAGCCCCGGGAGAAGGGTGGACGAAAAACTGTTTTTT. It encodes CASSPGRRVDEKLFF.